This T cell receptor beta chain was obtained from a study of T cells after yellow fever vaccination. The germline V gene has CDR1 SGHVS and CDR2 FNYEAQ. Trimming left V 5 bases short and J 0 bases short, with 14 bases between. CDR3 length equals 15 residues. TCRdb re-analysed the 5' RACE reads in MiXCR, keeping a single row per CDR3 protein. The data contain approximately 510,000 distinct CDR3 sequences, 20% to 25% of them singletons. The gene calls are TRBV7-6 and TRBJ2-7; a possible D gene is TRBD2 (6 bases). The receptor's source is a young man who received the YFV17D yellow fever vaccine. Source: PBMCs, taken roughly 20 days after the first yellow fever vaccination. CDR3 coding DNA: TGTGCCAGCAGCCCAGCGGGTGGCCTCTCCTACGAGCAGTACTTC. Its translation is CASSPAGGLSYEQYF.